This entry is about one T cell receptor beta chain. The target antigen is unknown. This sample stems from a study of T cell responses to AZD1222 COVID-19 vaccine. Study-level points and caveats: Reportedly, close to half of spike-specific TCRs are directed against unmutated variant regions.

V gave up 5 bases and J gave up 4 bases; unmatched junction bases: 10. The CDR3 is 15 amino acids. Germline-derived CDR1 and CDR2 are SEHNR and FQNEAQ (reference sequence). Repertoires were generated with immunoSEQ multiplex PCR, while TCRdb's copy carries only in-frame clones and drops some. The sample shows roughly 160,000 clones, more than 90% of them seen only once. The TCR comes from an adult in good health. The source material was peripheral blood, sampled on day 0 of AZD1222 vaccination. The V call is TRBV7-9, the J call TRBJ2-5; 7 bases align to TRBD1. Here the CDR3 DNA reads TGTGCCAGCAGCCTTGGGGACAGCGCGGGAGAGACCCAGTACTTC. Its translation is CASSLGDSAGETQYF.